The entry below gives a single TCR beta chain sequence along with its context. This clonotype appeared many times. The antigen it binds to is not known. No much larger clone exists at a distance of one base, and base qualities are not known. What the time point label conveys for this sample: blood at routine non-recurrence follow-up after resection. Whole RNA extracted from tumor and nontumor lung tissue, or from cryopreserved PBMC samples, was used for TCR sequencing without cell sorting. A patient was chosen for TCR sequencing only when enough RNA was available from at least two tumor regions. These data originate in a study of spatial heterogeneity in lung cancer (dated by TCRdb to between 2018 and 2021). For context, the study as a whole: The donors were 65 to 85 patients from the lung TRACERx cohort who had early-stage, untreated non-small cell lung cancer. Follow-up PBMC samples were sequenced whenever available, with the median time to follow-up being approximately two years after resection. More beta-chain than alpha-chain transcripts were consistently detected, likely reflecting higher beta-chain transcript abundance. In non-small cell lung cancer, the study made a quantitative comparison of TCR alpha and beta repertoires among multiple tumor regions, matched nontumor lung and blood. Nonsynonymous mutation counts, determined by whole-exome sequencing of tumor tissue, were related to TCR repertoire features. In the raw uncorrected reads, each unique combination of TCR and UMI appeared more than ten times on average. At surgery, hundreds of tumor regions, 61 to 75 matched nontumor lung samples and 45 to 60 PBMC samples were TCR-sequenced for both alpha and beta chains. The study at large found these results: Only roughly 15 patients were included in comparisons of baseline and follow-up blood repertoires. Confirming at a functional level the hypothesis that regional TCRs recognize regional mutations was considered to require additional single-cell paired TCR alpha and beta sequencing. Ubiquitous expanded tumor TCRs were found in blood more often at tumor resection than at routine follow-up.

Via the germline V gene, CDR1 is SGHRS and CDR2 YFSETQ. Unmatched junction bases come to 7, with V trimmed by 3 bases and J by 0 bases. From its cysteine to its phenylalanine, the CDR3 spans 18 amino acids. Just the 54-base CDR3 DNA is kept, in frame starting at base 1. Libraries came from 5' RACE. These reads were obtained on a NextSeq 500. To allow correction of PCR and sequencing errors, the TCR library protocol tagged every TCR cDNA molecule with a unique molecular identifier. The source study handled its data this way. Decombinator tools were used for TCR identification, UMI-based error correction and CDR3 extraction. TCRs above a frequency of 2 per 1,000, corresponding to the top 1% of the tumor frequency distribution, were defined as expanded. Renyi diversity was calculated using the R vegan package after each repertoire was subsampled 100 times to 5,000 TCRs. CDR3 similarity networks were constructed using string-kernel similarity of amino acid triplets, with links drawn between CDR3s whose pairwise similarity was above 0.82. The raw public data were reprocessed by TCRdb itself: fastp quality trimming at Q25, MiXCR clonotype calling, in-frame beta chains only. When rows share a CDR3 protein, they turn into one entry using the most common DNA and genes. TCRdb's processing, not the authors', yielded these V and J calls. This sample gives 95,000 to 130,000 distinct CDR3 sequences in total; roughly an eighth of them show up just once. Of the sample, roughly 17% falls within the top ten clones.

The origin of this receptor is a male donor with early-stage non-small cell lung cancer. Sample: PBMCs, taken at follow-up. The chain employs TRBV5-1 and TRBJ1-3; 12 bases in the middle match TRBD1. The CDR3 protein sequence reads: CASSSGQGAFSSGNTIYF. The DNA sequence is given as TGCGCCAGCAGCTCGGGACAGGGGGCTTTTAGCTCTGGAAACACCATATATTTT.